Listed below are T cell receptor beta chains from one sample, sequenced in a study of T cell repertoires in cytomegalovirus infection. These receptors' targets are unknown. TCRdb processed the reads anew with MiXCR; each CDR3 protein has one entry. Found here are roughly 120,000 distinct CDR3 sequences, about 32% of them singletons; the top ten hold 58%. The material was CD8+ T cells from cultured PBMCs, obtained from culture after CMV antigen stimulation. These receptors were collected from a human donor in good health (CMV status not recorded). Some clones in this sample may be carry-over from other donors' samples. Each CDR3 is given with its conserved first and last residue. D genes are given only for firm matches. Clone size, where shown, is once, few, many, or a class for clones that have expanded.

J gene	clone size	V gene	CDR3 length	D gene	CDR3 DNA	CDR3 protein
TRBJ2-1	many	TRBV7-8	15	TRBD1	TGTGCCAGCAGCTCACCGGGACAGGGGTACAATGAGCAGTTCTTC	CASSSPGQGYNEQFF
TRBJ2-7	many	TRBV6-6	16	TRBD1	TGTGCCAGCAGTTACCCCCCCGGGACAGGGGTCTACGAGCAGTACTTC	CASSYPPGTGVYEQYF
TRBJ2-3	once	TRBV25-1	15	TRBD1	TGTGCCAGCAGTAGTGGACAGGGGGCGACAGATACGCAGTATTTT	CASSSGQGATDTQYF
TRBJ2-7	.	TRBV6-8	12	.	TGTGCCAGCAGTCCGCGGGATTACGAGCAGTACTTC	CASSPRDYEQYF
TRBJ1-1	few	TRBV19	16	.	TGTGCCAGTAGTATCAGACCCCCCGACTCGAACACTGAAGCTTTCTTT	CASSIRPPDSNTEAFF
TRBJ2-1	.	TRBV4-2	19	TRBD1	TGTGCCAGCAGCCAAGATATCAGTCTGGGACAGGGCTCCTACAATGAGCAGTTCTTC	CASSQDISLGQGSYNEQFF
TRBJ2-2	few	TRBV6-1	19	.	TGTGCCAGCAGTGTCTCGGAGATGTTTGGGGCAACTACCACCGGGGAGCTGTTTTTT	CASSVSEMFGATTTGELFF
TRBJ1-2	.	TRBV6-4	16	.	TGTGCCAGCAGTGACACAGCCCAGCCCTTTAACTATGGCTACACCTTC	CASSDTAQPFNYGYTF
TRBJ2-7	.	TRBV20-1	15	.	TGCAGTGCTAGAGATCGGACAGATAGCTCCTACGAGCAGTACTTC	CSARDRTDSSYEQYF
TRBJ2-3	.	TRBV6-1	16	.	TGTGCCAGCAGTTACACGCCTAGGGAGCTCGGAGATACGCAGTATTTT	CASSYTPRELGDTQYF
TRBJ2-2	few	TRBV9	24	TRBD1	TGTGCCAGCAGCGGAGGTATAAAGGGCTGGGACAGGGACTCCCAGATCCGGGTCCCCGGGGAGCTGTTTTTT	CASSGGIKGWDRDSQIRVPGELFF
TRBJ2-2	.	TRBV2	14	TRBD1	TGTGCCAGCAGTGACAGGGGGCCAACCGGGGAGCTGTTTTTT	CASSDRGPTGELFF
TRBJ2-2	.	TRBV7-2	13	.	TGTGCCAGCCTGCAGGCGAACACCGGGGAGCTGTTTTTT	CASLQANTGELFF
TRBJ2-6	many	TRBV7-9	18	TRBD1	TGTGCCAGCAGCCAGCCGACAGGGTTGAGGACTGGGGCCAACGTCCTGACTTTC	CASSQPTGLRTGANVLTF
TRBJ2-3	few	TRBV10-3	13	.	TGTGCCATTCATGACCTGTACACAGATACGCAGTATTTT	CAIHDLYTDTQYF
TRBJ1-2	many	TRBV7-2	15	TRBD1	TGTGCCAGCAGCCCAAGTCCGGGACAGGGCCGACCCTACACCTTC	CASSPSPGQGRPYTF
TRBJ1-4	few	TRBV28	13	.	TGTGCCAGCGGCGGGACAAGTAATGAAAAACTGTTTTTT	CASGGTSNEKLFF
TRBJ2-1	.	TRBV4-1	17	TRBD2	TGCGCCAGCAGCCAACCAGGGACTAGCGGGGGGGCAAATGAGCAGTTCTTC	CASSQPGTSGGANEQFF
TRBJ1-5	.	TRBV27	14	.	TGTGCCAGCAGCCCTACAGGGTTTAGACAGCCCCAGCATTTT	CASSPTGFRQPQHF
TRBJ1-2	once	TRBV5-1	17	TRBD1	TGCGCCAGCAGCCCTACAGGGGATTCCGTTCCTAACTATGGCTACACCTTC	CASSPTGDSVPNYGYTF
TRBJ1-2	.	TRBV5-5	18	.	TGTGCCAGCAGCTTGGCGCCACCCAACAGCTTTCCTAACTATGGCTACACCTTC	CASSLAPPNSFPNYGYTF
TRBJ1-1	few	TRBV5-5	15	.	TGTGCCAGCAGCTTATACAGTGAGGGGAGGACTGAAGCTTTCTTT	CASSLYSEGRTEAFF
TRBJ2-1	many	TRBV7-2	18	TRBD2	TGTGCCAGCAGCTTACGTTCTCCCGGCGGGGGGGGCTACAATGAGCAGTTCTTC	CASSLRSPGGGGYNEQFF
TRBJ2-3	many	TRBV7-3	16	TRBD2	TGTGCCAGCAGCCCCCGGACTAGCGGGGGGGCAGATACGCAGTATTTT	CASSPRTSGGADTQYF
TRBJ1-5	.	TRBV19	15	.	TGTGCCAGTAGATGGGGGCTGAATAGCAATCAGCCCCAGCATTTT	CASRWGLNSNQPQHF
TRBJ2-3	.	TRBV15	15	.	TGTGCCACCAGCAGAGATCAGGGGAGAGAAGATACGCAGTATTTT	CATSRDQGREDTQYF
TRBJ1-4	few	TRBV7-9	14	.	TGTGCCAGCAGCCCTCGGGCAGGCGTGGAAAAACTGTTTTTT	CASSPRAGVEKLFF
TRBJ2-5	few	TRBV4-1	16	TRBD2	TGCGCCAGCAGCCAAGTGGCGGGGGGTCCTTTGGAGACCCAGTACTTC	CASSQVAGGPLETQYF